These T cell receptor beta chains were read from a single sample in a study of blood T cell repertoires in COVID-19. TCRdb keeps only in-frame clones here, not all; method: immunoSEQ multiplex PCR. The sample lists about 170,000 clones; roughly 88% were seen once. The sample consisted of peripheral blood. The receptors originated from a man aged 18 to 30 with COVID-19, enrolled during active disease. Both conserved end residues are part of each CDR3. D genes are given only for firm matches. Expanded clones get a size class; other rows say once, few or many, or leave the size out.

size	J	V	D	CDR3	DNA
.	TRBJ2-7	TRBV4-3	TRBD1	CASSQEGQVSYEQYF	TGCGCCAGCAGCCAAGAGGGACAGGTCTCCTACGAGCAGTACTTC
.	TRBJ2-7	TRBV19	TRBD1	CASSIEGQGSIAQYF	TGTGCCAGTAGTATAGAGGGACAGGGATCGATCGCGCAGTACTTC
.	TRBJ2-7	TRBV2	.	CASSEVGVGSYEQYF	TGTGCCAGCAGTGAAGTGGGCGTCGGCTCCTACGAGCAGTACTTC
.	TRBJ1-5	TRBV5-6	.	CASSPGPGNQPQHF	TGTGCCAGCAGCCCAGGGCCGGGCAATCAGCCCCAGCATTTT
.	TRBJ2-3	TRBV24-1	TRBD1	CATSEGQGAPVDAQYF	TGTGCCACCAGTGAAGGACAGGGGGCGCCTGTGGATGCGCAGTATTTT
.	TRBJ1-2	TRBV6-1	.	CASSELSLPYGYTF	TGTGCCAGCAGTGAATTATCCCTCCCCTATGGCTACACCTTC
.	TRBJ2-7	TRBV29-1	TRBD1	CSVVVGQGSYEQYF	TGCAGCGTTGTTGTGGGACAGGGCTCCTACGAGCAGTACTTC
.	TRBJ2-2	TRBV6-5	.	CATPPGQGYTGELFF	TGTGCCACCCCACCCGGGCAGGGATACACCGGGGAGCTGTTTTTT
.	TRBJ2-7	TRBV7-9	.	CASSAALEGSPYEQYF	TGTGCCAGCAGCGCAGCCTTGGAGGGGTCACCCTACGAGCAGTACTTC
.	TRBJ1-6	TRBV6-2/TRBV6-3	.	CASSYIVGGSDSPLHF	TGTGCCAGCAGTTACATCGTAGGAGGGTCGGATTCACCCCTCCACTTT
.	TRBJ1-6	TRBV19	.	CASSLPRADSPLHF	TGTGCCAGTAGTCTCCCCAGGGCGGATTCACCCCTCCACTTT
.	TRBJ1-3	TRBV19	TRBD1	CATSRGTGVSGNTIYF	TGTGCCACCTCAAGGGGGACAGGGGTCTCTGGAAACACCATATATTTT
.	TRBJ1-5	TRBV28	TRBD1	CASSLQGAIIGNQPQHF	TGTGCCAGCAGTTTACAGGGGGCAATCATCGGCAATCAGCCCCAGCATTTT
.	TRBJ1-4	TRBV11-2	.	CASSRAGQIPNEKLLF	TGTGCCAGCAGCCGCGCCGGACAAATCCCTAATGAAAAACTGCTTTTT
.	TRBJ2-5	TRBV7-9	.	CASIGGLEETQYF	TGTGCCAGCATTGGGGGGTTGGAAGAGACCCAGTACTTC
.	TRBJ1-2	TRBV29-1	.	CSVVGTVSNYGYTF	TGCAGCGTTGTCGGGACTGTTTCTAACTATGGCTACACCTTC
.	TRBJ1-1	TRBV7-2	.	CASSLGQGAFF	TGTGCCAGCAGCTTGGGGCAGGGGGCTTTCTTT
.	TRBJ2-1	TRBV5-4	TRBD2	CASSRRGTSGIYNEQFF	TGTGCCAGCAGCCGCCGAGGGACTAGCGGGATCTACAATGAGCAGTTCTTC
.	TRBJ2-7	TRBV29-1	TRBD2	CSVEDTLAGDPYEQYF	TGCAGCGTTGAAGATACCCTAGCGGGGGACCCCTACGAGCAGTACTTC
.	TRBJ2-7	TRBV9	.	CASSPRLGFYEQYF	TGTGCCAGCAGCCCTCGACTGGGTTTCTACGAGCAGTACTTC
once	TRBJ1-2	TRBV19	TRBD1	CATSDRGNYGYTF	TGTGCCACTTCCGACAGGGGGAACTATGGCTACACCTTC
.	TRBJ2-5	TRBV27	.	CASRSPAAGETQYF	TGTGCCAGCAGATCTCCGGCTGCAGGGGAGACCCAGTACTTC
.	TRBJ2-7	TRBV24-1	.	CATSDDREDEQYF	TGTGCCACCAGTGATGACAGGGAGGACGAGCAGTACTTC
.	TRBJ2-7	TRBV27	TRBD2	CASSPPRTRVGVDSYEQYF	TGTGCCAGCAGTCCACCTCGGACTAGAGTGGGGGTAGACTCCTACGAGCAGTACTTC